This TCR beta chain appears in the sequencing data of a study of T cell responses to AZD1222 COVID-19 vaccine. Findings of the study overall: The donor cohort was predominantly white British with a female majority, and clonal diversity may have been underestimated.

Here immunoSEQ multiplex PCR was the method, and the copy in TCRdb shows in-frame clones only, minus some. The profile shows some 190,000 clones, 80% to 95% of them singletons. V lost 4 bases and J 0 bases, leaving 10 bases between the germline ends. The CDR3 is made up of 14 amino acids. Germline lookup yields CDR1 MNHEY and CDR2 SMNVEV (reference sequence). For this clone: Its antigen is currently unknown.

Pooled samples include second doses given at about 4 or 12 weeks. The origin of this receptor is an adult who received the AZD1222 COVID-19 vaccine. Sequenced here: peripheral blood, sampled 28 days after the second AZD1222 dose. This chain links TRBV27 with TRBJ2-7, with D hard to call. The CDR3 is CASSWAFPSYEQYF. The CDR3 coding sequence is TGTGCCAGCAGTTGGGCCTTCCCCTCCTACGAGCAGTACTTC.